This T cell receptor (beta chain) is drawn from a study of T-cell reconstitution after alpha-beta-depleted transplantation in children. This clonotype showed up just a few times. During its preparation, the TCRbeta library received unique molecular identifiers. TCRdb analysed the PCR reads with MiXCR anew, one entry per CDR3 protein. The table records some 530,000 distinct CDR3 sequences, about 12% of them present only once. The sequence was collected from a human donor who donated a stem cell graft to a child with combined immunodeficiency. Here the sequenced sample was PBMCs from the stem cell graft donor, taken from the stem cell graft.

This chain's CDR3 is CASSETAYNYGYTF. The DNA for the CDR3 is TGCGCCAGCAGCGAGACAGCCTATAACTATGGCTACACCTTC. The chain uses TRBV4-3 and TRBJ1-2, with D perhaps TRBD1 (5 bases). The CDR3 extends over 14 amino acids. V was shortened by 5 bases and J by 1 base, with 11 bases between the two germline ends. Germline V gives CDR1 LGHNA, CDR2 YSLEER.